This T cell receptor beta chain was retrieved from a study of T cell responses to AZD1222 COVID-19 vaccine. Study-wide findings and caveats: Increased Spike-specific TCR breadth and depth were observed after two AZD1222 doses.

The CDR3 spans 15 residues. V was shortened by 7 bases and J by 9 bases, with 22 bases between the two germline ends. Germline CDR1 LNHDA, CDR2 SQIVND (reference sequence). Second-dose recipients at about 4 or about 12 weeks were treated as one pooled group. The repertoire was sequenced with immunoSEQ multiplex PCR; TCRdb's copy has only in-frame clones and lacks some. Seen here are tens of thousands of clones, roughly 83% observed once, and the top ten hold 15% to 20%. Details on this clone: Its antigen is undetermined.

The TCR comes from an adult who received the AZD1222 COVID-19 vaccine. The sample here was peripheral blood, taken 28 days after the second AZD1222 dose. This chain uses TRBV19 with TRBJ1-5; no clear D gene. This chain's CDR3 is CASNGDGAVIAPQHF. In DNA, the CDR3 is TGTGCCAGTAACGGAGACGGAGCTGTGATTGCGCCCCAGCATTTT.